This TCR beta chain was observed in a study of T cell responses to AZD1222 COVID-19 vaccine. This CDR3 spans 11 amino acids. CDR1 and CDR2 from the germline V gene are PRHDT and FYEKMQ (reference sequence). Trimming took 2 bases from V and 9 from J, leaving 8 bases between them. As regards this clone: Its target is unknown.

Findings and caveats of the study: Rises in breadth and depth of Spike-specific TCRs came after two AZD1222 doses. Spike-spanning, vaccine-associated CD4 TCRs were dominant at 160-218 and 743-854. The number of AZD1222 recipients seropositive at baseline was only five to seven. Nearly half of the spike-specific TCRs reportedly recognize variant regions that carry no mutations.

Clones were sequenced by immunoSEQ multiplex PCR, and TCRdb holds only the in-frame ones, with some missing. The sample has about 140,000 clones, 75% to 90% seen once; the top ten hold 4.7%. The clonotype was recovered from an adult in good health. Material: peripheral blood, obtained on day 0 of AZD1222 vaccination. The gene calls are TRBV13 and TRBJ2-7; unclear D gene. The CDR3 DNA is TGTGCCAGCAGCTTACATCGAGGGCAGTACTTC. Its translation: CASSLHRGQYF. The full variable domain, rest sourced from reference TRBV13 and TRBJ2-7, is AAGVIQSPRHLIKEKRETATLKCYPIPRHDTVYWYQQGPGQDPQFLISFYEKMQSDKGSIPDRFSAQQFSDYHSELNMSSLELGDSALYFCASSLHRGQYFGPGTRLTVT.